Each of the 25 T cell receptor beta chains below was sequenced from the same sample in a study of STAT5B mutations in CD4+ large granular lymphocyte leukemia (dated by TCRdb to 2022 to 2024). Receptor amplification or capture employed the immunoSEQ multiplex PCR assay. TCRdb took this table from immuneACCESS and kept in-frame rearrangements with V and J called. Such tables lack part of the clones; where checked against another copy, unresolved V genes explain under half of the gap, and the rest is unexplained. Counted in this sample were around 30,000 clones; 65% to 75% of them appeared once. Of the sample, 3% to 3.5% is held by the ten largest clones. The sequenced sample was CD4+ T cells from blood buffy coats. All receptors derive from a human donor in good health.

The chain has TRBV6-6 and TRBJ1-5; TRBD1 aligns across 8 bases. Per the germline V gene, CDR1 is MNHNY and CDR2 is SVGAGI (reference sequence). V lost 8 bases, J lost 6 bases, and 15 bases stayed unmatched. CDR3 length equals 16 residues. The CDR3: CASSGIDRGASQPQHF. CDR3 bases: TGTGCCAGCTCGGGGATCGACAGGGGTGCGAGTCAGCCCCAGCATTTT.

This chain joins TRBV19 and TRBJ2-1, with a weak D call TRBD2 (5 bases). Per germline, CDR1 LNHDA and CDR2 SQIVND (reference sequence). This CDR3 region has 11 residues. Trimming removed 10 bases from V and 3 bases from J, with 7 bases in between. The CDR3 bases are TGTGCCACCGAGGGCTACAATGAGCAGTTCTTC. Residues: CATEGYNEQFF.

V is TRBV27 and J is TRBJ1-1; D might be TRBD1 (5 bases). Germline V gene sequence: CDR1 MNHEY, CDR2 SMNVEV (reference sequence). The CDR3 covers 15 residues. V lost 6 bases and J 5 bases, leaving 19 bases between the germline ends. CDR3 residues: CASRLGRLEGTEAFF. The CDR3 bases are TGTGCCAGCAGATTGGGACGGTTGGAGGGGACTGAAGCTTTCTTT.

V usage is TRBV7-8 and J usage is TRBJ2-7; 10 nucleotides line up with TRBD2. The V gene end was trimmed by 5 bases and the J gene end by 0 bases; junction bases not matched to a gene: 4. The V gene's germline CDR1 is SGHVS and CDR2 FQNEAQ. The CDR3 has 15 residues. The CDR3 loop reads CASSPSGRVSYEQYF. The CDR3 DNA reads TGTGCCAGCAGCCCCAGCGGGAGGGTCTCCTACGAGCAGTACTTC.

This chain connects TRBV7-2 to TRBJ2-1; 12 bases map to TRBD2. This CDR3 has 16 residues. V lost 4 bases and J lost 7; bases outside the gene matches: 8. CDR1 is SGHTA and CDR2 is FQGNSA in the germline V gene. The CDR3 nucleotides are TGTGCCAGCAGCTCGACTAGCGGGAGTTTGATGAATGAGCAGTTCTTC. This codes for CASSSTSGSLMNEQFF.

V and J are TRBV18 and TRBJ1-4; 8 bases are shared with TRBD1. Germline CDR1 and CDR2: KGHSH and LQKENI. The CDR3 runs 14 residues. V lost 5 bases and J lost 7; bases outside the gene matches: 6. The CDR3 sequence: CASSMTGVAEKLFF. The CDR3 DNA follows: TGTGCCAGCTCAATGACAGGGGTAGCTGAAAAACTGTTTTTT.

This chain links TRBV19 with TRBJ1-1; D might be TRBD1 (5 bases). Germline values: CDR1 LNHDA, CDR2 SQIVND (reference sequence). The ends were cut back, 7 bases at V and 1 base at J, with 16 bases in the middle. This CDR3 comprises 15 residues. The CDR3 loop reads CASKAWGPGNTEAFF. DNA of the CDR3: TGTGCCAGTAAAGCATGGGGCCCCGGGAACACTGAAGCTTTCTTT.

DNA for the CDR3: TGTGCCAGTAGTAGAAGCTCCAACGGACAGCAAGAGACCCAGTACTTC. This sequence encodes CASSRSSNGQQETQYF. V and J are TRBV19 and TRBJ2-5, with D possibly TRBD1 on 6 matching bases. The CDR3 is made up of 16 amino acids. Trimming took off 4 bases at V and 2 bases at J, with 17 bases between the two ends. The germline gives CDR1 LNHDA, CDR2 SQIVND (reference sequence).

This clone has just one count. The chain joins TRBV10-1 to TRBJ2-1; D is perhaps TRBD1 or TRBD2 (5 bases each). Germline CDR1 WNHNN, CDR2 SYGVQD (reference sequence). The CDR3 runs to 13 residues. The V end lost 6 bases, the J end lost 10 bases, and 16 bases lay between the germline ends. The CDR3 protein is CASRPGPRAEQFF. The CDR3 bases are TGCGCCAGCAGGCCGGGACCCCGGGCAGAGCAGTTCTTC.

CDR3 sequence (DNA): TGTGCCTGGAGTGCCCTGGGATCTGGAAACACCATATATTTT. This codes for CAWSALGSGNTIYF. The rearrangement links TRBV30 to TRBJ1-3, with D hard to call. CDR3 length: 14 amino acids. Trimming pared 1 base from V and 1 base from J, leaving 8 bases between. Germline CDR1 GTSNPN, CDR2 SVGIG (reference sequence).

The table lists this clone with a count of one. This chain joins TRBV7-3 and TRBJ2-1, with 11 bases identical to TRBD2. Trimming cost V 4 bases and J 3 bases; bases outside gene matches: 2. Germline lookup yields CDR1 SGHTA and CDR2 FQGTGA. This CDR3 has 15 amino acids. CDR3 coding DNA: TGTGCCAGCAGCTCACTAGCGGGAGACTACAATGAGCAGTTCTTC. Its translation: CASSSLAGDYNEQFF.

The CDR3 DNA is TGTGCCAGCAGTGCACTGGTTCAGGGCTATGGCTACACCTTC. Protein: CASSALVQGYGYTF. The chain combines TRBV6-1 with TRBJ1-2; a possible D gene is TRBD1 (5 bases). V was pared by 4 bases and J by 4 bases, with 13 bases between. The germline V gene has CDR1 MNHNS and CDR2 SASEGT. The CDR3 length is 14 residues.

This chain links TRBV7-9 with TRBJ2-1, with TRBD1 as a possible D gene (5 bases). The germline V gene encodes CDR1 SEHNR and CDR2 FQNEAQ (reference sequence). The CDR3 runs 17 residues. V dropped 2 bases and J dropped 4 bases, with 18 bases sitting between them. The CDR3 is CASSLKTTVRFYNEQFF. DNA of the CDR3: TGTGCCAGCAGCTTAAAGACGACAGTTCGCTTTTACAATGAGCAGTTCTTC.

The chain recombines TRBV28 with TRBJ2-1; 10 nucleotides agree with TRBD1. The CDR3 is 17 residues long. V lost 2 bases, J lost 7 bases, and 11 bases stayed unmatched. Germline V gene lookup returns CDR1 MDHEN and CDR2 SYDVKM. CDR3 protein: CASSLRPGTGVPNEQFF. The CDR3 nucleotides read TGTGCCAGCAGTTTACGTCCCGGGACAGGGGTCCCGAATGAGCAGTTCTTC.

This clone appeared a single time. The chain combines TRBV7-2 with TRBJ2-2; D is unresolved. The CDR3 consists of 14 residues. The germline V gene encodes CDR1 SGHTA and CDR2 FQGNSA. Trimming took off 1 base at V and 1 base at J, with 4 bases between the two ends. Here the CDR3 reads CASSLDRNTGELFF. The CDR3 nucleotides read TGTGCCAGCAGCTTAGACAGGAACACCGGGGAGCTGTTTTTT.

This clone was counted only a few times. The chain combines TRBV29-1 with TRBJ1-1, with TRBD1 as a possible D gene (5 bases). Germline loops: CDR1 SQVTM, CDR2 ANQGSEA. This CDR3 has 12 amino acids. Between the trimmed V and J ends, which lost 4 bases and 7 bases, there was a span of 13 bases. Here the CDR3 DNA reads TGCAGCGTTGTCGGTACAGGCCGTGAAGCTTTCTTT. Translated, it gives CSVVGTGREAFF. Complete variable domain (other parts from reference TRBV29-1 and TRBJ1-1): SAVISQKPSRDICQRGTSLTIQCQVDSQVTMMFWYRQQPGQSLTLIATANQGSEATYESGFVIDKFPISRPNLTFSTLTVSNMSPEDSSIYLCSVVGTGREAFFGQGTRLTVV.

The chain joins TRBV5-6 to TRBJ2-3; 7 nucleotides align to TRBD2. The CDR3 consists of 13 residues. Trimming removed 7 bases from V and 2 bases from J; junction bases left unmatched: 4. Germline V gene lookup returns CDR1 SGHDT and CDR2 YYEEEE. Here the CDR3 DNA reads TGTGCCAGCCCCAGCGGGGTCACAGATACGCAGTATTTT. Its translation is CASPSGVTDTQYF.

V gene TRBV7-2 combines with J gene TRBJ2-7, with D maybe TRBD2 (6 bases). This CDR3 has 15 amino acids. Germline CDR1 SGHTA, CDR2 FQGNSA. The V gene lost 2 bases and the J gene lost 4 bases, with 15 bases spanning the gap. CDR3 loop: CASSLRGGKRYEQYF. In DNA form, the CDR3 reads TGTGCCAGCAGCTTACGGGGCGGGAAAAGGTACGAGCAGTACTTC. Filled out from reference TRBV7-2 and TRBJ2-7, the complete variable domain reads GAGVSQSPSNKVTEKGKDVELRCDPISGHTALYWYRQSLGQGLEFLIYFQGNSAPDKSGLPSDRFSAERTGGSVSTLTIQRTQQEDSAVYLCASSLRGGKRYEQYFGPGTRLTVT.

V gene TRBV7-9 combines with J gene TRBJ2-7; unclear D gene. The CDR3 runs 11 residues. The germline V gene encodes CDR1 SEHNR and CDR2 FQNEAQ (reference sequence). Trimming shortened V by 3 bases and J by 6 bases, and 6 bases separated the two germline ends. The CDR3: CASSLLTEQYF. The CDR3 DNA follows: TGTGCCAGCAGCTTGTTGACCGAGCAGTACTTC.

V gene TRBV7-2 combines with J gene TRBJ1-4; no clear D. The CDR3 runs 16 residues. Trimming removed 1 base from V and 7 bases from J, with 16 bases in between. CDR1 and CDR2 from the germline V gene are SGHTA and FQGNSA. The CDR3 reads CASSLVGLKRSEKLFF. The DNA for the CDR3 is TGTGCCAGCAGCTTAGTCGGTTTAAAGAGGAGTGAAAAACTGTTTTTT.

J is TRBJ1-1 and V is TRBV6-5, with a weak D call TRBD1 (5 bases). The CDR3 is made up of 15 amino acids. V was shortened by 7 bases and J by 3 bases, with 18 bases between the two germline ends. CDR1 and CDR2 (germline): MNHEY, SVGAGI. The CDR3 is CASTKDPGGDTEAFF. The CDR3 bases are TGTGCCAGCACCAAGGACCCCGGAGGGGACACTGAAGCTTTCTTT.

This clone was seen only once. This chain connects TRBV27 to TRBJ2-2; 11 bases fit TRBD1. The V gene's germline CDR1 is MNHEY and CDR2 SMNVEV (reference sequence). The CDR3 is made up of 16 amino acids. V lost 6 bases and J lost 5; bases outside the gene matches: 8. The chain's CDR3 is CASSTSRDRGTGELFF. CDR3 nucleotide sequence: TGTGCCAGCAGCACCTCCCGGGACAGGGGGACCGGGGAGCTGTTTTTT.

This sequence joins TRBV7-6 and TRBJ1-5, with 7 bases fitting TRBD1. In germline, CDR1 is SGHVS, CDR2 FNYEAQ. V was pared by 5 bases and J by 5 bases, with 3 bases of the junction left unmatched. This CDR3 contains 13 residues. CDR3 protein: CASSRQGDQPQHF. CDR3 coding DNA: TGTGCCAGCAGCCGACAGGGCGATCAGCCCCAGCATTTT.

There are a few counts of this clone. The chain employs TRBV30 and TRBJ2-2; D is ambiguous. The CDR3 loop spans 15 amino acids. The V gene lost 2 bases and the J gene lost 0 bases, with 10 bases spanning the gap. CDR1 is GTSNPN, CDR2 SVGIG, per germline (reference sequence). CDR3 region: CAWSLDGTNTGELFF. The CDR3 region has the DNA TGTGCCTGGAGTTTAGACGGAACGAACACCGGGGAGCTGTTTTTT.

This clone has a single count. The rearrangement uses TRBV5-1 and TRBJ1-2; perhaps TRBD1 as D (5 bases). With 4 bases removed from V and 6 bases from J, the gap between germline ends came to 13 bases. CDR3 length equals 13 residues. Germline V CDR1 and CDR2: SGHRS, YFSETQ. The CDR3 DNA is TGCGCCAGCAGCGCGGGACGGATGGATGGCTACACCTTC. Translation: CASSAGRMDGYTF.